These 27 T cell receptor beta chains came from one sample sequenced in a study of CD8+ T cells in alopecia areata. Sorting relied on CD4, CD8alpha, NKG2D, NKG2ACE and other markers applied to pooled cutaneous lymph node cells. Investigators isolated RNA and reverse transcribed it into cDNA to act as the sequencing template. Using immunoSEQ multiplex PCR, the repertoire was profiled, and TCRdb retains in-frame clones only, with some absent. In total the sample includes about 300,000 clones, none of them seen once. Sequenced input: CD4+ T cells sorted from a lymph node. The origin of the receptors is a C3H/HeJ mouse with alopecia areata. This strain has MHC haplotype H2-k.

This clone has a handful of counts. Mouse germline and gene names are used. The read halts 4 residues ahead of the CDR3 end, with the missing end drawn from the germline J gene. The V call is TRBV13-3, the J call TRBJ2-2, with D unclear. V shed 10 bases and J shed 3 bases, with 7 bases lying between them. The CDR3 totals 11 residues. Germline V gene lookup returns CDR1 NNHDY and CDR2 SYVADS. The CDR3: CALTDTGQLYF. The part of the CDR3 DNA that was read is TGTGCCCTCACAGACACCGGG.

On this clone: The germline and genes are mouse ones. CDR3 bases read: TGTGCCAGCGGCCGGACAAAAAGCTCCTAT. It is translated as CASGRTKSSY. The entire CDR3 protein reads CASGRTKSSYEQYF. The chain links TRBV13-3 to TRBJ2-7; maybe TRBD1 (5 bases). The read gets to within 4 residues of the CDR3 end, and the germline J gene fills in the rest. The CDR3 sequence is 14 residues long. Germline lookup yields CDR1 NNHDY and CDR2 SYVADS. Trimming took off 7 bases at V and 0 bases at J, with 14 bases between the two ends.

Note on this clone: The genes are named according to mouse. The DNA ends 4 residues before the CDR3 does, and the rest of the CDR3 is filled in from the germline J gene. The chain uses TRBV13-1 and TRBJ2-3; 12 nucleotides align to TRBD2. The CDR3 is 15 residues long. Trimming took 6 bases from V and 1 from J; bases not matched to a gene: 3. Germline CDR1 reads NSHNY; CDR2 reads SYGAGN. The chain's CDR3 is CASKGLGGGAETLYF. The DNA read from the CDR3 is TGTGCCAGCAAGGGACTGGGGGGAGGTGCAGAA.

This clone was seen a few times. The gene names here belong to mouse. The CDR3 is cut off 4 residues early in the read; its end comes from the germline J gene. The chain has TRBV14 and TRBJ1-2; D perhaps matches TRBD1 (6 bases). This CDR3 region has 15 residues. Germline loops: CDR1 SGHDT, CDR2 FRDEAV. Trimming pared 5 bases from V and 0 bases from J, leaving 14 bases between. CDR3 sequence: CASSPTGTSNSDYTF. The CDR3 bases that were read are TGTGCCAGCAGCCCCACAGGGACCTCAAACTCC.

Worth noting for this clone: Gene names follow the mouse nomenclature. The sequenced fragment ends 4 residues before the CDR3 boundary, so the rest is inferred from the germline J gene. This chain joins TRBV13-1 and TRBJ2-4, with D possibly matching TRBD2 (7 bases). The CDR3 covers 16 residues. Trimming shortened V by 4 bases and J by 0 bases, and 15 bases separated the two germline ends. The germline V gene encodes CDR1 NSHNY and CDR2 SYGAGN. CDR3 DNA, as far as it was read: TGTGCCAGCAGTTCAGGGAGGGGGGGTAGTCAAAAC. It encodes CASSSGRGGSQN. The CDR3 reads in full as CASSSGRGGSQNTLYF.

The table lists this clone with a few counts. Gene names follow the mouse nomenclature. The read ends 4 residues shy of where the CDR3 ends; the end is completed using the germline J gene. Other DNA sequences in the sample encode the same CDR3. This chain uses TRBV13-1 with TRBJ2-3; 9 bases agree with TRBD2. V shed 0 bases and J 4 bases; nucleotides not matched to a gene: 3. The CDR3 consists of 15 residues. CDR1 NSHNY and CDR2 SYGAGN come from the germline V gene. The CDR3 bases that were read are TGTGCCAGCAGTGATGCTCTGGGGGGGACAGAA. Encoded protein: CASSDALGGTE. The complete CDR3 sequence is CASSDALGGTETLYF.

This clone appeared many times. The genes are named according to mouse. The CDR3 end lies 4 residues beyond the end of the read and is filled in from the germline J gene. The rearrangement joins TRBV13-1 to TRBJ1-2, with D possibly matching TRBD1 (6 bases). The CDR3 spans 13 residues. CDR1 is NSHNY, CDR2 SYGAGN, per germline. CDR3 bases read: TGTGCCAGCAGTGATACGGGGGGGCCC. It is translated as CASSDTGGP. The entire CDR3 protein is CASSDTGGPDYTF.

About this clone itself: This may be a read error, as it is one base from a much larger clone. Gene names follow the mouse nomenclature. Read coverage stops 4 residues before the CDR3 terminus; the germline J gene supplies the remainder. The same CDR3 is also encoded by other DNA sequences in this sample. This sequence joins TRBV13-1 and TRBJ1-2; 7 nucleotides match TRBD1. V gave up 4 bases and J gave up 3 bases; unmatched junction bases: 3. Germline lookup yields CDR1 NSHNY and CDR2 SYGAGN. This CDR3 spans 13 amino acids. CDR3 in amino acids: CASSPDRDSDYTF. CDR3 DNA, as far as it was read: TGTGCCAGCAGTCCTGACAGGGACTCC.

This clone was observed a handful of times. These gene names are mouse names. CDR3 bases read: TGTGCCAGCAGTATAGTGGGACACCTATAT. Amino acids: CASSIVGHLY. The whole CDR3 protein reads CASSIVGHLYEQYF. The rearrangement uses TRBV19 and TRBJ2-7; D may be TRBD1 (6 bases). The missing CDR3 end, 4 residues past where the read stops, is filled in from the germline J gene. Germline values: CDR1 FNHDT, CDR2 SITEND (reference sequence). This CDR3 is 14 amino acids long. The whole variable domain, filled in from reference TRBV19 and TRBJ2-7, reads GGIITQTPKFLIGQEGQKLTLKCQQNFNHDTMYWYRQDSGKGLRLIYYSITENDLQKGDLSEGYDASREKKSSFSLTVTSAQKNEMAVFLCASSIVGHLYEQYFGPGTRLTVL.

With respect to this clone: Germline and genes: mouse. The CDR3 is cut off 4 residues early in the read; its end comes from the germline J gene. The V and J genes are TRBV14 and TRBJ2-5; a weak D match, TRBD2 (5 bases). Germline V gene sequence: CDR1 SGHDT, CDR2 FRDEAV. The CDR3 is made up of 14 amino acids. V was trimmed by 4 bases and J by 0 bases, leaving 9 bases between them. The CDR3 sequence is CASSLLGNQDTQYF. CDR3 DNA, as far as it was read: TGTGCCAGCAGTCTCCTGGGTAACCAAGAC.

This clone was seen only a few times. Gene names denote mouse genes. With the read ending 4 residues before the CDR3 end, the germline J gene is used to fill in that end. The rearrangement links TRBV19 to TRBJ2-5; 8 bases are shared with TRBD2. CDR1 and CDR2 from the germline V gene are FNHDT and SITEND (reference sequence). This CDR3 is built from 15 residues. The part of the CDR3 DNA that was read is TGTGCCAGCAGTATGCTGGGGGGCGCCCCCGAC. This translates into CASSMLGGAPD. The CDR3, in full, reads CASSMLGGAPDTQYF.

This clone has a handful of counts. Gene names are the mouse ones. The read terminates 4 residues before the CDR3 end, so the remaining end is supplied by the germline J gene. The chain employs TRBV29 and TRBJ2-2, with D maybe TRBD1 (6 bases). Trimming pared 6 bases from V and 2 bases from J, leaving 10 bases between. Germline CDR1 reads MSHET; CDR2 reads SYDVDS. The CDR3 extends over 14 amino acids. The covered CDR3 bases are TGTGCTAGCAGCAAAGGGGGTAACACCGGG. It translates to CASSKGGNTG. The CDR3 as a whole reads CASSKGGNTGQLYF.

Concerning this clone itself: Gene names refer to mouse genes. Read coverage stops 4 residues before the CDR3 terminus; the germline J gene supplies the remainder. Different DNA sequences within this sample yield the same CDR3. The rearrangement links TRBV5 to TRBJ2-2; 9 nucleotides match TRBD1. The CDR3 covers 15 residues. Germline V gene lookup returns CDR1 LGHNA and CDR2 YNLKQL (reference sequence). Trimming took 4 bases from V and 2 from J; bases not matched to a gene: 2. The CDR3 spells CASSPGQGNTGQLYF. The CDR3 bases that were read are TGTGCCAGCAGCCCCGGACAGGGGAACACCGGG.

In this sample, this clone turned up a few times. These gene names are mouse names. The CDR3: CASSETGVNYAEQFF. The sequenced part of the CDR3 DNA is TGTGCCAGCAGTGAAACAGGGGTTAACTATGCT. The chain uses TRBV13-1 and TRBJ2-1; 7 nucleotides line up with TRBD1. The DNA ends 4 residues before the CDR3 does, and the rest of the CDR3 is filled in from the germline J gene. The CDR3 sequence is 15 residues long. The germline V gene has CDR1 NSHNY and CDR2 SYGAGN. V shed 2 bases and J 0 bases; nucleotides not matched to a gene: 2.

This clone was counted between two and nine times. These gene names are mouse names. The observed sequence ends 4 residues before the CDR3 terminus, with the missing tail filled in from the germline J gene. The rearrangement uses TRBV13-1 and TRBJ1-2; 10 nucleotides align to TRBD1. The CDR3 runs to 13 residues. CDR1 is NSHNY and CDR2 is SYGAGN in the germline V gene. Germline trimming cut 4 bases from V and 4 bases from J; bases unmatched to any gene: 1. The CDR3 protein is CASSRTGGSDYTF. The sequenced CDR3 bases are TGTGCCAGCAGTCGGACAGGGGGCTCC.

As for this clone: All gene names here are mouse names. The CDR3 end falls 4 residues outside the read, so it is completed with the germline J gene. This rearrangement joins TRBV17 to TRBJ2-1; 13 bases match TRBD2. The CDR3 has 17 residues. The germline gives CDR1 MNHDT, CDR2 YYDKIL. Trimming cost V 3 bases and J 3 bases; bases outside gene matches: 5. The covered CDR3 bases are TGTGCTAGCAGTAGTAGGGGACTGGGGGGGTTCTATGCT. Translating it yields CASSSRGLGGFYA. The CDR3, in full, reads CASSSRGLGGFYAEQFF.

Ten or more counts support this clone. Germline and genes: mouse. The read terminates 4 residues before the CDR3 end, so the remaining end is supplied by the germline J gene. The sample has other DNA sequences that encode this CDR3 too. The genes are TRBV12-1 and TRBJ1-2, with D possibly being TRBD1 (6 bases). The ends were cut back, 0 bases at V and 0 bases at J, with 7 bases in the middle. The germline V gene encodes CDR1 SGHSN and CDR2 HYEKVE. The CDR3 is 14 residues long. Incomplete CDR3 DNA: TGTGCCAGCTCTCTCTCAGGGGCAAACTCC. It codes for CASSLSGANS. The entire CDR3 sequence reads CASSLSGANSDYTF.

There are many counts of this clone. These gene names are mouse names. The CDR3 goes on 4 residues after the read ends, and that part is filled in from the germline J gene. In the same sample, other DNA sequences code for this CDR3. This chain uses TRBV13-1 with TRBJ2-2; the D is unclear. Germline assignment: CDR1 NSHNY and CDR2 SYGAGN. Trimming took off 3 bases at V and 1 base at J, with 4 bases between the two ends. The CDR3 extends over 13 amino acids. The DNA read from the CDR3 is TGTGCCAGCAGTGGACAAAACACCGGG. Translation gives CASSGQNTG. The CDR3 as a whole reads CASSGQNTGQLYF.

Details on this clone: Mouse gene names apply. The DNA ends 4 residues before the CDR3 does, and the rest of the CDR3 is filled in from the germline J gene. The J gene is TRBJ1-2, the V gene TRBV13-2, with D possibly being TRBD1 (5 bases). The CDR3 runs to 16 residues. Germline-derived CDR1 and CDR2 are NNHNN and SYGAGS (reference sequence). V gave up 0 bases and J gave up 0 bases, with 12 bases separating them. Incomplete CDR3 DNA: TGTGCCAGCGGTGATGCGTGGGGGGTTGCAAACTCC. Protein: CASGDAWGVANS. The whole CDR3 sequence is CASGDAWGVANSDYTF.

Concerning this clone itself: The gene names here belong to mouse. The CDR3 extends 4 residues past the end of the read, so its final part is completed from the germline J gene. This CDR3 is also generated by other DNA sequences in the sample. The V call is TRBV1, the J call TRBJ2-7; 8 nucleotides match TRBD1. This CDR3 has 15 residues. From germline, CDR1 is NSQYPW and CDR2 LRSPGD (reference sequence). The covered CDR3 bases are TGCACCTGCAGTGCAGCGGGGCAGGGGGCATAT. This sequence encodes CTCSAAGQGAY. The entire CDR3 reads CTCSAAGQGAYEQYF.

Concerning this clone: Mouse names are used for the genes. Coverage ceases 4 residues before the CDR3 finishes, and the germline J gene fills in the end. This sequence joins TRBV19 and TRBJ2-4, with a possible D match to TRBD1 (5 bases). CDR3 length: 13 residues. Germline V gene data show CDR1 as FNHDT and CDR2 as SITEND (reference sequence). The CDR3 loop reads CASSGRGENTLYF. The DNA read from the CDR3 is TGTGCCAGCAGTGGAAGAGGGGAAAAC.

Details on this clone: Here the gene names and germline are mouse. Read data end 4 residues before the CDR3 end; the end is taken from the germline J gene. V is TRBV1 and J is TRBJ1-1, with D tentatively TRBD1 (5 bases). The CDR3 consists of 13 residues. Germline CDR1 NSQYPW, CDR2 LRSPGD (reference sequence). The CDR3: CTCSAVGLREVFF. CDR3 bases read: TGCACCTGCAGTGCAGTGGGACTGAGA.

With regard to this clone: All gene names here are mouse names. The read comes to an end 4 residues before the CDR3 does, leaving the germline J gene to fill in the end. The V call is TRBV13-3, the J call TRBJ1-2; the D gene is possibly TRBD1 (6 bases). Trimming removed 5 bases from V and 1 base from J, with 12 bases in between. The CDR3 loop spans 14 amino acids. Looked up from germline, CDR1 is NNHDY and CDR2 is SYVADS. Here the CDR3 reads CASSVRGGNSDYTF. CDR3 bases read: TGTGCCAGCAGCGTCAGGGGCGGAAACTCC.

In the case of this clone: Gene names and germline refer to mouse. The read finishes 4 residues shy of the CDR3 end, and the germline J gene is used to complete it. V usage is TRBV13-3 and J usage is TRBJ1-2, with 9 bases identical to TRBD1. CDR1 and CDR2 from the germline V gene are NNHDY and SYVADS. The CDR3 loop spans 14 amino acids. The chain's CDR3 is CASSDQDRGPDYTF. CDR3 DNA, as far as it was read: TGTGCCAGCAGTGATCAGGACAGGGGCCCC.

This clone came up a few times. Gene names are mouse gene names. The CDR3 goes on 4 residues after the read ends, and that part is filled in from the germline J gene. The chain uses TRBV5 and TRBJ1-1; perhaps TRBD1 as D (5 bases). Germline CDR1 reads LGHNA; CDR2 reads YNLKQL (reference sequence). CDR3 size: 12 residues. Incomplete CDR3 DNA: TGTGCCAGCAGCCAAGAGGGGGAA. Translated: CASSQEGE. In full, the CDR3 is CASSQEGEEVFF.

This clone was picked up a small number of times. Gene names and germline match the mouse. Read data end 4 residues before the CDR3 end; the end is taken from the germline J gene. The chain recombines TRBV13-2 with TRBJ2-7; D unresolved. The CDR3 length is 12 residues. Germline values: CDR1 NNHNN, CDR2 SYGAGS (reference sequence). The part of the CDR3 DNA that was read is TGTGCCAGCGGTGACAGGCGTTAT. It translates to CASGDRRY. The full CDR3 reads CASGDRRYEQYF.

This clone occurred a few times. Genes here carry mouse names. The sequence runs out 4 residues before the end of the CDR3; the remainder is reconstructed from the germline J gene. V usage is TRBV19 and J usage is TRBJ2-1; 7 bases agree with TRBD1. The CDR3 length is 14 residues. Germline V CDR1 and CDR2: FNHDT, SITEND (reference sequence). Germline trimming cut 5 bases from V and 3 bases from J; bases unmatched to any gene: 5. CDR3 sequence: CASSRDSRYAEQFF. The part of the CDR3 DNA that was read is TGTGCCAGCAGCCGGGACAGCCGCTATGCT.